These T cell receptor beta chains were read from a single sample in a study of blood T cell repertoires in COVID-19. Using immunoSEQ multiplex PCR, the repertoire was profiled, and TCRdb retains in-frame clones only, with some absent. This table holds around 700,000 clones, more than 80% found once. The sample taken for sequencing was peripheral blood. These TCRs come from a woman aged 18-29 years with acute or convalescent COVID-19. CDR3s include the opening cysteine and the closing phenylalanine or tryptophan. The order of the fields is clone size, D gene, J gene, V gene, CDR3 protein, CDR3 DNA. The D gene is left open where the match is weak. Where a row states a size, it is once, few, many or the class of an expanded clone; other rows omit it.

size: once; D: -; J: TRBJ2-2; V: TRBV7-6; CDR3: CASSKDKVGTGELFF; DNA: TGTGCCAGCAGCAAGGACAAGGTTGGCACCGGGGAGCTGTTTTTT
size: -; D: -; J: TRBJ1-3; V: TRBV19; CDR3: CASSRDTSRSGNTIYF; DNA: TGTGCCAGTAGTAGGGACACCTCAAGATCTGGAAACACCATATATTTT
size: few; D: -; J: TRBJ1-5; V: TRBV6-5; CDR3: CASRAIIPRPQHF; DNA: TGTGCCAGCAGGGCAATCATCCCACGGCCCCAGCATTTT
size: -; D: -; J: TRBJ2-4; V: TRBV5-1; CDR3: CASSLEGGIQYF; DNA: TGCGCCAGCAGCTTGGAAGGCGGCATTCAGTACTTC
size: -; D: TRBD1; J: TRBJ1-2; V: TRBV13; CDR3: CASRYGTAPYGYTF; DNA: TGTGCCAGCAGATACGGGACAGCCCCTTATGGCTACACCTTC
size: -; D: TRBD2; J: TRBJ2-1; V: TRBV7-6; CDR3: CASTPWGGGADEQFF; DNA: TGTGCCAGCACCCCCTGGGGCGGGGGGGCCGATGAGCAGTTCTTC
size: -; D: TRBD2; J: TRBJ2-3; V: TRBV7-3; CDR3: CASSLGPGLAGTDTQYF; DNA: TGTGCCAGCAGCTTAGGGCCGGGACTAGCGGGCACAGATACGCAGTATTTT
size: -; D: -; J: TRBJ1-5; V: TRBV24-1; CDR3: CATSGPVGEDCQPQHF; DNA: TGTGCCACCAGTGGACCTGTAGGGGAAGACTGTCAGCCCCAGCATTTT
size: -; D: -; J: TRBJ2-7; V: TRBV23-1; CDR3: CASSQTVGDNSYEQYF; DNA: TGCGCCAGCAGTCAGACGGTGGGAGACAACTCCTACGAGCAGTACTTC
size: few; D: TRBD1; J: TRBJ1-1; V: TRBV28; CDR3: CASSLRNRGRMNTEAFF; DNA: TGTGCCAGCAGTTTAAGGAACAGGGGGCGAATGAACACTGAAGCTTTCTTT
size: -; D: TRBD1; J: TRBJ1-6; V: TRBV19; CDR3: CASSPIDRGNSPLHF; DNA: TGTGCCAGTAGTCCTATTGACAGGGGAAATTCACCCCTCCACTTT
size: -; D: -; J: TRBJ1-1; V: TRBV7-3; CDR3: CASSLNSNTEAFF; DNA: TGTGCCAGCAGCTTAAACAGCAACACTGAAGCTTTCTTT
size: -; D: TRBD1; J: TRBJ1-6; V: TRBV4-3; CDR3: CASSQTRRGRSYNSPLHF; DNA: TGCGCCAGCAGCCAAACAAGGAGGGGGCGCTCCTATAATTCACCCCTCCACTTT
size: -; D: -; J: TRBJ1-2; V: TRBV5-1; CDR3: CASSLTDGANYGYTF; DNA: TGCGCCAGCAGCTTGACAGACGGGGCTAACTATGGCTACACCTTC
size: -; D: TRBD1; J: TRBJ1-3; V: TRBV9; CDR3: CASSAGTGDNTIYF; DNA: TGTGCCAGCAGCGCAGGGACAGGGGATAACACCATATATTTT
size: -; D: TRBD2; J: TRBJ2-1; V: TRBV7-3; CDR3: CASSLYGGGSVDEQFF; DNA: TGTGCCAGCAGCTTATATGGCGGGGGGTCTGTGGATGAGCAGTTCTTC
size: few; D: TRBD1; J: TRBJ1-1; V: TRBV3-1/TRBV3-2; CDR3: CASSRPWGQEIAEAFF; DNA: TGTGCCAGCAGCCGCCCCTGGGGACAGGAAATCGCTGAAGCTTTCTTT
size: -; D: TRBD1; J: TRBJ2-6; V: TRBV9; CDR3: CASSVAGQISGANVLTF; DNA: TGTGCCAGCAGCGTAGCGGGACAGATCTCTGGGGCCAACGTCCTGACTTTC
size: -; D: TRBD1; J: TRBJ1-1; V: TRBV23-1; CDR3: CASSQGTEQREAFF; DNA: TGCGCCAGCAGTCAAGGGACAGAGCAAAGGGAAGCTTTCTTT
size: -; D: -; J: TRBJ1-3; V: TRBV30; CDR3: CAWGQGNKNTIYF; DNA: TGTGCCTGGGGACAAGGGAATAAGAACACCATATATTTT
size: -; D: TRBD1; J: TRBJ1-1; V: TRBV10-3; CDR3: CATGQGGTEAFF; DNA: TGTGCCACCGGACAGGGGGGGACTGAAGCTTTCTTT
size: -; D: -; J: TRBJ1-2; V: TRBV4-1; CDR3: CASSQAAGDYGYTF; DNA: TGCGCCAGCAGCCAAGCGGCAGGGGACTATGGCTACACCTTC
size: -; D: -; J: TRBJ2-7; V: TRBV28; CDR3: CASSQAYEQYF; DNA: TGTGCCAGCTCTCAGGCCTACGAGCAGTACTTC
size: -; D: TRBD1; J: TRBJ1-1; V: TRBV19; CDR3: CASSEGGGTAMLLNTEAFF; DNA: TGTGCCAGTAGTGAGGGGGGTGGGACAGCCATGCTTTTAAACACTGAAGCTTTCTTT
size: -; D: -; J: TRBJ2-2; V: TRBV6-4; CDR3: CASSEYTTGTGELFF; DNA: TGTGCCAGCAGTGAATATACGACGGGTACCGGGGAGCTGTTTTTT
size: -; D: -; J: TRBJ1-5; V: TRBV4-2; CDR3: CASSQEPGSNQPQHF; DNA: TGTGCCAGCAGCCAAGAGCCAGGGAGCAATCAGCCCCAGCATTTT
size: -; D: TRBD1; J: TRBJ1-1; V: TRBV20-1; CDR3: CSASCSGGKNTEAFF; DNA: TGCAGTGCTAGTTGCTCAGGGGGCAAGAACACTGAAGCTTTCTTT
size: -; D: TRBD2; J: TRBJ2-1; V: TRBV5-1; CDR3: CASRLAGNEQFF; DNA: TGCGCCAGCAGACTAGCGGGGAATGAGCAGTTCTTC
size: -; D: TRBD2; J: TRBJ2-3; V: TRBV10-3; CDR3: CAPEGLLAGGLDTQYF; DNA: TGTGCCCCAGAGGGGCTACTAGCGGGGGGCCTAGATACGCAGTATTTT
size: -; D: -; J: TRBJ1-1; V: TRBV12-3/TRBV12-4; CDR3: CASTTVGGLRAFF; DNA: TGTGCCAGCACCACCGTCGGTGGGCTTCGCGCTTTCTTT
size: -; D: -; J: TRBJ1-5; V: TRBV6-5; CDR3: CASRGNKGHQPQHF; DNA: TGTGCCAGCAGGGGGAACAAGGGGCATCAGCCCCAGCATTTT
size: -; D: TRBD2; J: TRBJ2-1; V: TRBV4-1; CDR3: CASSPRSLAGSSYNEQFF; DNA: TGCGCCAGCAGCCCCCGATCATTAGCGGGGTCCTCCTACAATGAGCAGTTCTTC
size: -; D: -; J: TRBJ1-3; V: TRBV7-6; CDR3: CASTRVPAYSSGNTIYF; DNA: TGTGCCAGCACCCGGGTCCCCGCTTACTCTTCTGGAAACACCATATATTTT